Below are 30 T cell receptor beta chains sequenced from a single sample in a study of vaccination effects on CD4 cells after COVID-19. Following 10 days of culture, CD4+ T cells were isolated. TCRdb's table, derived via immunoSEQ multiplex PCR, lists solely in-frame clones and lacks some. This table holds about 38,000 clones, roughly 82% found once. Their antigen targets remain unknown. Source: CD4+ T cells from PBMCs cultured without peptide, taken before COVID-19 vaccination. Receptor source: a human donor who received a COVID-19 vaccine.

The rearrangement links TRBV10-2 to TRBJ1-1; 7 nucleotides line up with TRBD1. The V gene's germline CDR1 is WSHSY and CDR2 SAAADI. The CDR3 runs to 12 residues. With 10 bases clipped from V and 3 bases from J, the junction kept 5 bases outside the gene matches. The CDR3 loop reads CATIRGDTEAFF. CDR3 DNA sequence: TGCGCCACCATCAGGGGGGACACTGAAGCTTTCTTT.

J is TRBJ2-1 and V is TRBV5-1; the D gene is possibly TRBD1 (5 bases). V was clipped by 1 base and J by 10 bases, with 15 bases between them. The CDR3 is made up of 14 amino acids. Germline V gene sequence: CDR1 SGHRS, CDR2 YFSETQ. The CDR3 DNA reads as TGCGCCAGCAGCTTGTTGGGAAGGGGAAGGGAGCAGTTCTTC. Its translation is CASSLLGRGREQFF. Filled out from reference TRBV5-1 and TRBJ2-1, the complete variable domain reads KAGVTQTPRYLIKTRGQQVTLSCSPISGHRSVSWYQQTPGQGLQFLFEYFSETQRNKGNFPGRFSGRQFSNSRSEMNVSTLELGDSALYLCASSLLGRGREQFFGPGTRLTVL.

This clone has only a few counts. The gene calls are TRBV2 and TRBJ2-2; TRBD2 agrees at 11 bases. The CDR3 is 15 amino acids. V lost 6 bases and J lost 5; bases outside the gene matches: 5. Germline V gives CDR1 SNHLY, CDR2 FYNNEI. CDR3 in amino acids: CASSGLAGETGELFF. The CDR3 DNA sequence: TGTGCCAGCAGCGGACTAGCGGGTGAAACCGGGGAGCTGTTTTTT.

This clone has a handful of counts. V usage is TRBV2 and J usage is TRBJ1-6; the D is unclear. CDR3 length: 12 residues. Trimming left V 8 bases short and J 7 bases short, with 9 bases between. Germline CDR1 is SNHLY and CDR2 is FYNNEI. Here the CDR3 DNA reads TGTGCCAGCTCTACAGCGAATTCACCCCTCCACTTT. Protein sequence: CASSTANSPLHF.

This clone appeared once. The rearrangement links TRBV6-6 to TRBJ2-1, with TRBD2 matching 7 bases. The CDR3 covers 14 residues. CDR1 is MNHNY and CDR2 is SVGAGI in the germline V gene (reference sequence). J was trimmed by 5 bases and V by 5 bases; bases with no gene match: 6. CDR3 residues: CASSRTRGDNEQFF. The CDR3, as DNA: TGTGCCAGCAGTCGGACTAGAGGAGACAATGAGCAGTTCTTC.

V is TRBV6-1 and J is TRBJ1-4, with D maybe TRBD1 (6 bases). V was pared by 2 bases and J by 8 bases, with 15 bases between. This CDR3 has 15 residues. Germline CDR1 is MNHNS and CDR2 is SASEGT. The CDR3 region is CASSESSGAGEKLFF. CDR3 bases: TGTGCCAGCAGTGAAAGTTCGGGGGCTGGCGAAAAACTGTTTTTT.

A few counts support this clone. V and J are TRBV6-2 or TRBV6-3 and TRBJ1-5, with TRBD1 identical over 10 bases. J lost 5 bases, V lost 4 bases, and 14 bases had no gene match. Germline loops: CDR1 MNHEY, CDR2 SVGEGT. The CDR3 runs 18 residues. The CDR3 protein is CASSSVPGQGSRHQPQHF. CDR3 nucleotide sequence: TGTGCCAGCAGTTCCGTCCCGGGACAGGGGTCGAGGCATCAGCCCCAGCATTTT.

This clone is large by share. The rearrangement links TRBV7-8 to TRBJ2-1; D is perhaps TRBD1 or TRBD2 (5 bases each). Germline CDR1 reads SGHVS; CDR2 reads FQNEAQ. The CDR3 sequence is 16 residues long. V shed 6 bases and J shed 3 bases, with 18 bases lying between them. This chain's CDR3 is CASSQGTSRLYNEQFF. The CDR3 bases are TGTGCCAGCAGTCAAGGGACGTCCCGGCTCTACAATGAGCAGTTCTTC.

The J gene is TRBJ2-3, the V gene TRBV6-2 or TRBV6-3; 10 bases are shared with TRBD1. There are 15 residues in the CDR3. J gave up 5 bases and V 2 bases, and 4 bases lay outside the gene matches. Germline loops: CDR1 MNHEY, CDR2 SVGEGT. CDR3 sequence reads: CASSYGTGDGDTQYF. In DNA, the CDR3 is TGTGCCAGCAGTTACGGGACAGGGGACGGAGATACGCAGTATTTT.

This clone came up once. The rearrangement joins TRBV5-1 to TRBJ2-3; D may be TRBD2 (5 bases). V lost 4 bases and J lost 7, with 16 bases in between. CDR3 length equals 14 residues. The germline V gene encodes CDR1 SGHRS and CDR2 YFSETQ. The CDR3 reads CASSEDLAIYTQYF. CDR3 in DNA: TGCGCCAGCAGCGAGGATCTAGCCATATATACGCAGTATTTT.

CDR3 coding DNA: TGCGCCAGCAGCCAAGATGCGCAGGGGCAAAATGAAAAACTGTTTTTT. It is translated as CASSQDAQGQNEKLFF. The rearrangement links TRBV4-3 to TRBJ1-4, with D possibly matching TRBD1 (6 bases). Germline CDR1 LGHNA, CDR2 YSLEER. The CDR3 runs to 16 residues. The V gene lost 0 bases and the J gene lost 5 bases, with 13 bases spanning the gap.

The chain recombines TRBV2 with TRBJ1-5; 9 positions agree with TRBD1. In germline, CDR1 is SNHLY, CDR2 FYNNEI. The CDR3 extends over 15 amino acids. With 8 bases clipped from V and 8 bases from J, the junction kept 13 bases outside the gene matches. CDR3 region: CASRWAGTGFEPQHF. CDR3 in DNA: TGTGCCAGCCGCTGGGCCGGGACAGGGTTTGAGCCCCAGCATTTT.

The rearrangement links TRBV6-1 to TRBJ1-3; weak D call: TRBD1 (5 bases). CDR3 length equals 14 residues. Germline CDR1 MNHNS, CDR2 SASEGT. V was cut by 2 bases and J by 9 bases, with 14 bases left in between. The CDR3 nucleotides read TGTGCCAGCAGTGAAACACAGGTTGATCGCACCATATATTTT. Translation: CASSETQVDRTIYF.

This clone has more than one count but fewer than ten. V is TRBV12-5 and J is TRBJ1-5; no definite D call. The ends were cut back, 0 bases at V and 10 bases at J, with 25 bases in the middle. The CDR3 totals 18 residues. CDR1 is LGHNT, CDR2 FRNRAP, per germline. Here the CDR3 reads CASGLVRQGGHRTNPQHF. CDR3 sequence (DNA): TGTGCTAGTGGTTTGGTTAGGCAAGGTGGCCACCGAACTAATCCCCAGCATTTT. Full variable domain (outside the CDR3, taken from reference TRBV12-5 and TRBJ1-5): DARVTQTPRHKVTEMGQEVTMRCQPILGHNTVFWYRQTMMQGLELLAYFRNRAPLDDSGMPKDRFSAEMPDATLATLKIQPSEPRDSAVYFCASGLVRQGGHRTNPQHFGDGTRLSIL.

The chain is built from TRBV6-5 and TRBJ2-2, with D possibly TRBD2 on 6 matching bases. The CDR3 runs to 15 residues. The germline CDR1 and CDR2 sequences are MNHEY and SVGAGI. V lost 3 bases and J lost 0, with 8 bases in between. The CDR3 sequence: CASSYWGANTGELFF. CDR3 sequence (DNA): TGTGCCAGCAGTTATTGGGGGGCGAACACCGGGGAGCTGTTTTTT.

There are a few counts of this clone. The chain links TRBV28 to TRBJ1-3; D perhaps matches TRBD1 (6 bases). V lost 1 base to trimming and J lost 1 base, with 17 bases between them. From germline, CDR1 is MDHEN and CDR2 SYDVKM. This CDR3 region has 18 residues. The CDR3 is CASSLLRLQGGSGNTIYF. CDR3 DNA sequence: TGTGCCAGCAGTTTATTGAGGTTACAGGGCGGTTCTGGAAACACCATATATTTT.

The chain recombines TRBV20-1 with TRBJ2-1, with TRBD2 identical over 9 bases. Germline CDR1 and CDR2: DFQATT and SNEGSKA (reference sequence). This CDR3 region has 14 residues. Trimming took 3 bases from V and 8 from J; bases not matched to a gene: 8. CDR3 loop: CSASWGGGADEQFF. The CDR3 coding sequence is TGCAGTGCTAGTTGGGGCGGGGGGGCCGATGAGCAGTTCTTC.

V is TRBV4-1 and J is TRBJ1-4; no clear D. Trimming left V 1 base short and J 6 bases short, with 9 bases between. CDR3 length: 14 residues. Germline loops: CDR1 MGHRA, CDR2 YSYEKL. The CDR3 spells CASSQGFVDEKLFF. In DNA form, the CDR3 reads TGCGCCAGCAGCCAAGGGTTCGTTGATGAAAAACTGTTTTTT.

The genes are TRBV6-2 or TRBV6-3 and TRBJ2-5; 10 bases map to TRBD2. The V segment lost 6 bases and the J segment 7 bases; nucleotides outside the gene matches: 8. Germline V gene lookup returns CDR1 MNHEY and CDR2 SVGEGT. This CDR3 is built from 14 residues. CDR3 DNA: TGTGCCAGCAGACCTACTAGCGGGGTGGTGACCCAGTACTTC. Protein product: CASRPTSGVVTQYF.

The chain recombines TRBV7-2 with TRBJ2-4; TRBD2 might be the D (5 bases). CDR3 length: 14 amino acids. CDR1 is SGHTA, CDR2 FQGNSA, per germline. V lost 1 base, J lost 3 bases, and 7 bases lay in between. The CDR3 DNA reads TGTGCCAGCAGCTTAGGAGGGTACAAAAACATTCAGTACTTC. Protein: CASSLGGYKNIQYF.

The V call is TRBV30, the J call TRBJ1-5; D gene unclear. Between the trimmed V and J ends, which lost 2 bases and 0 bases, there was a span of 11 bases. Germline CDR1 reads GTSNPN; CDR2 reads SVGIG (reference sequence). CDR3 length equals 15 residues. The CDR3 bases are TGTGCCTGGAGTCCGGGGAGGGCTAGCAATCAGCCCCAGCATTTT. This encodes CAWSPGRASNQPQHF.

The chain carries TRBV11-2 and TRBJ2-1; 9 nucleotides align to TRBD2. Germline V gene lookup returns CDR1 SGHAT and CDR2 FQNNGV. The CDR3 length is 13 residues. Trimming cost V 1 base and J 16 bases; bases outside gene matches: 8. The CDR3 DNA sequence: TGTGCCAGCAGCTTAGGCCTCGCTAGCGGGGTCTTCTTC. Translated: CASSLGLASGVFF.

The chain employs TRBV18 and TRBJ2-1; the match to TRBD1 covers 9 bases. Germline CDR1 and CDR2: KGHSH and LQKENI. V gave up 3 bases and J gave up 4 bases; unmatched junction bases: 4. The CDR3 is 15 amino acids. The CDR3 sequence: CASSPGQGSYNEQFF. The CDR3 nucleotides read TGTGCCAGCTCACCCGGACAGGGGAGTTACAATGAGCAGTTCTTC.

The chain couples TRBV7-3 to TRBJ1-1, with D uncertain. The CDR3 runs 13 residues. Germline-derived CDR1 and CDR2 are SGHTA and FQGTGA. V lost 2 bases and J 3 bases, leaving 7 bases between the germline ends. The CDR3 region is CASSLYQDTEAFF. The CDR3, as DNA: TGTGCCAGCAGCTTATATCAGGACACTGAAGCTTTCTTT.

This sequence joins TRBV12-3 or TRBV12-4 and TRBJ2-5; D is perhaps TRBD2 (6 bases). The CDR3 is made up of 13 amino acids. V dropped 6 bases and J dropped 7 bases, with 15 bases sitting between them. The CDR3 is CASRRTNMGTQYF. The CDR3, as DNA: TGTGCCAGCAGAAGGACTAACATGGGGACCCAGTACTTC.

The chain couples TRBV2 to TRBJ2-5; D is uncertain. Germline values: CDR1 SNHLY, CDR2 FYNNEI. V dropped 7 bases and J dropped 2 bases, with 5 bases sitting between them. The CDR3 length is 11 residues. The CDR3 here is CASTGQETQYF. The CDR3 DNA follows: TGTGCCAGCACCGGACAAGAGACCCAGTACTTC.

The chain has TRBV6-6 and TRBJ2-1, with 8 nucleotides matching TRBD2. This CDR3 has 14 residues. The germline V gene encodes CDR1 MNHNY and CDR2 SVGAGI (reference sequence). V gave up 6 bases and J gave up 7 bases; unmatched junction bases: 8. The CDR3 region has the DNA TGTGCCAGCAGAAACGGGGGGGCCGTGAATGAGCAGTTCTTC. This encodes CASRNGGAVNEQFF.

In its sample, this clone was seen a few times. The chain links TRBV7-2 to TRBJ2-3, with a weak D call TRBD2 (6 bases). This CDR3 has 14 amino acids. V was trimmed by 2 bases and J by 6 bases, leaving 12 bases between them. Germline values: CDR1 SGHTA, CDR2 FQGNSA. The CDR3 DNA sequence: TGTGCCAGCAGCTTAATCGGGGGAGACGATACGCAGTATTTT. It translates to CASSLIGGDDTQYF.

This chain links TRBV28 with TRBJ2-7; D not resolved. CDR3 length: 14 amino acids. The V gene lost 9 bases and the J gene lost 0 bases, with 15 bases spanning the gap. Germline V gives CDR1 MDHEN, CDR2 SYDVKM. For the CDR3, the DNA is TGTGCCAGTCGCGCAGGACGACCCTCCTACGAGCAGTACGTC. Translated, it gives CASRAGRPSYEQYV.

The V call is TRBV20-1, the J call TRBJ2-5, with unresolved D. Germline V lookup: CDR1 DFQATT, CDR2 SNEGSKA (reference sequence). V was cut by 3 bases and J by 0 bases, with 8 bases left in between. This CDR3 has 13 residues. The CDR3 loop is CSASFQDQETQYF. The CDR3 nucleotides are TGCAGTGCTAGTTTCCAGGACCAAGAGACCCAGTACTTC.